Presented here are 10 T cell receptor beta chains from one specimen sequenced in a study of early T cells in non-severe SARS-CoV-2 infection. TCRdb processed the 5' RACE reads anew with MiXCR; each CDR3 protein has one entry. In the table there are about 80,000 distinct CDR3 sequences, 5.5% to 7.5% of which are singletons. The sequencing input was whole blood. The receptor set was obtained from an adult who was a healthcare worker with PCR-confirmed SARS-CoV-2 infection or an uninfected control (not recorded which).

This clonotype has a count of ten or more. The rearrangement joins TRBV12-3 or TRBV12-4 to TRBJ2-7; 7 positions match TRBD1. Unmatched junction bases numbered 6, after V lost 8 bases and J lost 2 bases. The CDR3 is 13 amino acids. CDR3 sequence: CASRDRDTYEQYF. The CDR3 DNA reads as TGTGCCAGCCGCGACAGGGACACCTACGAGCAGTACTTC.

CDR3 residues: CAWSTQTEGGGYTF. The CDR3 bases are TGTGCCTGGAGTACCCAGACAGAAGGGGGTGGCTACACCTTC. The chain uses TRBV30 and TRBJ1-2; D is perhaps TRBD1 (6 bases). Deletions cut 2 bases from V and 7 bases from J, with 17 bases between. CDR3 length equals 14 residues. Germline-derived CDR1 and CDR2 are GTSNPN and SVGIG (reference sequence). The full variable domain, in which reference TRBV30 and TRBJ1-2 provide the parts outside the CDR3, is SQTIHQWPATLVQPVGSPLSLECTVEGTSNPNLYWYRQAAGRGLQLLFYSVGIGQISSEVPQNLSASRPQDRQFILSSKKLLLSDSGFYLCAWSTQTEGGGYTFGSGTRLTVV.

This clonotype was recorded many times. The DNA of the CDR3 is TGTGCCAGCACCGCGGGCGCGGACGTGAATACGCAGTATTTT. This translates into CASTAGADVNTQYF. The rearrangement links TRBV9 to TRBJ2-3; weak D call: TRBD2 (5 bases). CDR3 length: 14 amino acids. Trimming removed 6 bases from V and 7 bases from J, with 18 bases in between. CDR1 is SGDLS, CDR2 YYNGEE, per germline.

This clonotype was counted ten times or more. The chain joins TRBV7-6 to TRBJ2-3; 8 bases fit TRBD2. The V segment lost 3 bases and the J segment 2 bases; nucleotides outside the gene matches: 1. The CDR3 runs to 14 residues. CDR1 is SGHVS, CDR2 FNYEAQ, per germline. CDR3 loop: CASSFGGATDTQYF. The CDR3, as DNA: TGTGCCAGCAGCTTCGGGGGGGCCACAGATACGCAGTATTTT.

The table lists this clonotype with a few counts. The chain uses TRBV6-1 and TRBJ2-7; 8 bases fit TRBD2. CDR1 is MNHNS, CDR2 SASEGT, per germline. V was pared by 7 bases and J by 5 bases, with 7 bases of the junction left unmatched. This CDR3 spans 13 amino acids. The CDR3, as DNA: TGTGCCAGCACGGCAGCGGGGGCTCACGAGCAGTACTTC. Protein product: CASTAAGAHEQYF.

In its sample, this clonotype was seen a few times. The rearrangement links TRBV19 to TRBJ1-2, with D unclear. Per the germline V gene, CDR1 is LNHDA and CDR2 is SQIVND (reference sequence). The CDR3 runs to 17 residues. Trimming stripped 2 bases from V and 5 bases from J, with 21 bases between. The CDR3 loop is CASSIRGEPTLNYGYTF. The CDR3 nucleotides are TGTGCCAGTAGTATACGCGGCGAACCAACTCTTAATTATGGCTACACCTTC.

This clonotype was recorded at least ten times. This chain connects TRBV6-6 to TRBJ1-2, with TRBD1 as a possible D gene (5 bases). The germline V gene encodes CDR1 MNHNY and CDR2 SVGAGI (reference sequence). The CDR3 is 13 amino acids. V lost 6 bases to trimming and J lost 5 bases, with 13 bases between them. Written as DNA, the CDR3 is TGTGCCAGCAGCGACGACAGCTGGTATGGCTACACCTTC. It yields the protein CASSDDSWYGYTF.

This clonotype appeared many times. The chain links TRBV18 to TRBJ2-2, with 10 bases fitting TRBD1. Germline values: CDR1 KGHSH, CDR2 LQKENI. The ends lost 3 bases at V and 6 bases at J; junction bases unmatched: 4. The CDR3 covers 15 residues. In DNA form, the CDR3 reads TGTGCCAGCTCACCCATCGGGACAGGGGCCGGGGAGCTGTTTTTT. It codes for CASSPIGTGAGELFF.

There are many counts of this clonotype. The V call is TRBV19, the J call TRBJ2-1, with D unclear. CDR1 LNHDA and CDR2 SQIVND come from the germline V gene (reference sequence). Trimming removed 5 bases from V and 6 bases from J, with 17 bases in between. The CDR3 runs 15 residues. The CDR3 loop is CASSAMAPTFNEQFF. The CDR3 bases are TGTGCCAGTAGTGCCATGGCCCCCACTTTCAATGAGCAGTTCTTC.

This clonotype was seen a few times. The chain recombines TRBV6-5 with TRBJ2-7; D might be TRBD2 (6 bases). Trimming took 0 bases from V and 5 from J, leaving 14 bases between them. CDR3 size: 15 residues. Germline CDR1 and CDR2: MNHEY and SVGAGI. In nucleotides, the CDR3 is TGTGCCAGCAGTTACTCGGAGGGAGGTTCCCACGAGCAGTACTTC. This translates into CASSYSEGGSHEQYF.